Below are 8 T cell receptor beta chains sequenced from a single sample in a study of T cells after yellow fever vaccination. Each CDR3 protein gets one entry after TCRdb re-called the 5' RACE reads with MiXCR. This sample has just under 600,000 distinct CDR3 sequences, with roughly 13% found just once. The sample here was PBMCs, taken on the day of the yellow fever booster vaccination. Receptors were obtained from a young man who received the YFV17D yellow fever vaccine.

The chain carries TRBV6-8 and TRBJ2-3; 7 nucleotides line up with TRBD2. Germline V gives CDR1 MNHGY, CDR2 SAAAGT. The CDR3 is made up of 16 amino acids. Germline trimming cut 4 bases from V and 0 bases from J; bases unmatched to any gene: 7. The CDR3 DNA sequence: TGTGCCAGCAGTTGTCGACTAGCAGGTAGCACAGATACGCAGTATTTT. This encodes CASSCRLAGSTDTQYF.

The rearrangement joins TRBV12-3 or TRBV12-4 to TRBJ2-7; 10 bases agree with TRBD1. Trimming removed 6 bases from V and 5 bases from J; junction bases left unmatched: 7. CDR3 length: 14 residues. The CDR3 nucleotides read TGTGCCAGCAGCTTTCGGACAGGGGGGGACGAGCAGTACTTC. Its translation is CASSFRTGGDEQYF.

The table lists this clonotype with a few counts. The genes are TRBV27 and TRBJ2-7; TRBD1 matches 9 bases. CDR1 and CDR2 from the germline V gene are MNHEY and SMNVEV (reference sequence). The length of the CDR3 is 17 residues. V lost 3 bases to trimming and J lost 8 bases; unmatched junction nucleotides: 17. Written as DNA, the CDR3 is TGTGCCAGCAGTTTGAGAACAGGGGGCCAGGACTGGGGCAAGCAGTACTTC. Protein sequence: CASSLRTGGQDWGKQYF.

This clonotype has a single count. CDR3 loop: CASSYGLSYEQYF. For the CDR3, the DNA is TGCGCCAGCAGCTACGGACTTTCCTACGAGCAGTACTTC. V gene TRBV5-1 combines with J gene TRBJ2-7, with D possibly TRBD2 on 5 matching bases. The CDR3 is 13 amino acids. Germline V gene lookup returns CDR1 SGHRS and CDR2 YFSETQ. V was clipped by 3 bases and J by 1 base, with 8 bases between them. Full variable domain (missing parts from reference TRBV5-1 and TRBJ2-7): KAGVTQTPRYLIKTRGQQVTLSCSPISGHRSVSWYQQTPGQGLQFLFEYFSETQRNKGNFPGRFSGRQFSNSRSEMNVSTLELGDSALYLCASSYGLSYEQYFGPGTRLTVT.

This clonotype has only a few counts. This chain's CDR3 is CAWSNTGDFYGYTF. In nucleotides, the CDR3 is TGTGCCTGGAGTAACACAGGGGACTTCTATGGCTACACCTTC. The chain is built from TRBV30 and TRBJ1-2; 7 bases match TRBD1. Germline V gives CDR1 GTSNPN, CDR2 SVGIG (reference sequence). V dropped 2 bases and J dropped 4; count of bases not matched to a gene: 7. The CDR3 loop spans 14 amino acids.

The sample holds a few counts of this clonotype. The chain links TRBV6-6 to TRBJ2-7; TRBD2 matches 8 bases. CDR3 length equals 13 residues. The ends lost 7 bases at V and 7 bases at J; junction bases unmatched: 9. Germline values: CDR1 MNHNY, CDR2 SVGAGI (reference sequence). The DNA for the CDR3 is TGTGCCAGCACCCAAAGCGGGAGTGGGGAGCAGTACTTC. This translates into CASTQSGSGEQYF.

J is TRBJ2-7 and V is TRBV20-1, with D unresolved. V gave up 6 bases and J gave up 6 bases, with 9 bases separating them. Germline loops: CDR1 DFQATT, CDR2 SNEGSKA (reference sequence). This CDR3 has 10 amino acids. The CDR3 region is CSAKVGEQYF. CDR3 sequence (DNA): TGCAGTGCGAAGGTGGGCGAGCAGTACTTC.

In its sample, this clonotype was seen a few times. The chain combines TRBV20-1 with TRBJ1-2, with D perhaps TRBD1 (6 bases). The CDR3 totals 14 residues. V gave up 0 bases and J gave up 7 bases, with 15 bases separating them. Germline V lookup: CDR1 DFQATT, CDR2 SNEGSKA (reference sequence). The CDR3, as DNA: TGCAGTGCTAGAGACCCACAGGGAGAGTTTGGCTACACCTTC. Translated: CSARDPQGEFGYTF.